These T cell receptor beta chains were read from a single sample in a study of T cell changes during pregnancy in multiple sclerosis. The repertoire was sequenced with immunoSEQ multiplex PCR; TCRdb's copy has only in-frame clones and lacks some. The data show under 50,000 clones, with about 87% seen just once and 0.56% held by the top ten. The sample consisted of CD4+ T cells from peripheral blood mononuclear cells, taken before pregnancy. These receptors originate from a female donor with multiple sclerosis, enrolled in a pregnancy study. CDR3s include the opening cysteine and the closing phenylalanine or tryptophan. Fields, in order: V gene, J gene, D gene, clone size, CDR3 DNA, CDR3 protein. A D gene is named only where the DNA matches it firmly. Part of the rows lack a size; the others show once, few, many or a class for expanded clones.

V gene: TRBV18; J gene: TRBJ2-7; D gene: NA; clone size: NA; CDR3 DNA: TGTGCCAGCTCACCAGCAGGGTATGGGGTGCAGTACTTC; CDR3 protein: CASSPAGYGVQYF
V gene: TRBV15; J gene: TRBJ1-4; D gene: TRBD1; clone size: NA; CDR3 DNA: TGTGCCACCAGCAGACCCACACGACAGGGGGCAAGAAAACTGTTTTTT; CDR3 protein: CATSRPTRQGARKLFF
V gene: TRBV27; J gene: TRBJ1-5; D gene: NA; clone size: NA; CDR3 DNA: TGTGCCAGCAGACCAGACAGAAATCAGCCCCAGCATTTT; CDR3 protein: CASRPDRNQPQHF
V gene: TRBV5-1; J gene: TRBJ1-4; D gene: NA; clone size: NA; CDR3 DNA: TGCGCCAGCAGCCCTACTAGACAGGTCCGAACGGAAAAACTGTTTTTT; CDR3 protein: CASSPTRQVRTEKLFF
V gene: TRBV7-3; J gene: TRBJ2-2; D gene: NA; clone size: once; CDR3 DNA: TGTGCCAGCAGCTTAAGGGGGACAAGGAACACCGGGGAGCTGTTTTTT; CDR3 protein: CASSLRGTRNTGELFF
V gene: TRBV5-1; J gene: TRBJ1-5; D gene: NA; clone size: NA; CDR3 DNA: TGCGCCAGCAGCTCAGAACCGGGACTCAATCAGCCCCAGCATTTT; CDR3 protein: CASSSEPGLNQPQHF
V gene: TRBV5-1; J gene: TRBJ1-6; D gene: NA; clone size: NA; CDR3 DNA: TGCGCCAGCAGCTTGCTGGGGGCTAGTACACCCCTCCACTTT; CDR3 protein: CASSLLGASTPLHF
V gene: TRBV11-3; J gene: TRBJ2-1; D gene: TRBD2; clone size: NA; CDR3 DNA: TGTGCCAGCAGCTGGACTAGCGATAACAATGAGCAGTTCTTC; CDR3 protein: CASSWTSDNNEQFF
V gene: TRBV5-5; J gene: TRBJ1-1; D gene: TRBD1; clone size: once; CDR3 DNA: TGTGCCAGCAGCTCAAACAGGGGATGGGACACTGAAGCTTTCTTT; CDR3 protein: CASSSNRGWDTEAFF
V gene: TRBV6-6; J gene: TRBJ1-1; D gene: NA; clone size: NA; CDR3 DNA: TGTGCCAGCAGCCTGCGACAGGAAGCTTTCTTT; CDR3 protein: CASSLRQEAFF
V gene: TRBV5-4; J gene: TRBJ2-2; D gene: TRBD2; clone size: NA; CDR3 DNA: TGTGCCAGCAGCTTCAAACTAGCGGGTGTGAACACCGGGGAGCTGTTTTTT; CDR3 protein: CASSFKLAGVNTGELFF
V gene: TRBV6-5; J gene: TRBJ2-1; D gene: NA; clone size: NA; CDR3 DNA: TGTGCCAGCAGTCCTTTGGGCGGGCCCTACAATGAGCAGTTCTTC; CDR3 protein: CASSPLGGPYNEQFF
V gene: TRBV4-3; J gene: TRBJ2-1; D gene: TRBD1; clone size: NA; CDR3 DNA: TGCGCCAGCAGCCAAGACTTGGGACAGCCCAATGAGCAGTTCTTC; CDR3 protein: CASSQDLGQPNEQFF
V gene: TRBV4-1; J gene: TRBJ2-5; D gene: NA; clone size: once; CDR3 DNA: TGCGCCAGCAGCCGAGATCCGGGACTCCGGTACCAAGAGACCCAGTACTTC; CDR3 protein: CASSRDPGLRYQETQYF
V gene: TRBV9; J gene: TRBJ2-3; D gene: TRBD1; clone size: once; CDR3 DNA: TGTGCCAGCAGCGCCCGACAGGGGGGAACAGATACGCAGTATTTT; CDR3 protein: CASSARQGGTDTQYF